Below, one T cell receptor (beta chain) is given with its context. The data are from a study of T cells of healthy individuals. Germline CDR1 reads MNHEY; CDR2 reads SMNVEV (reference sequence). Trimming pared 11 bases from V and 0 bases from J, leaving 14 bases between. The CDR3 contains 14 residues. Via MiXCR, TCRdb re-called the 5' RACE reads, giving one row per CDR3 protein. The data contain fewer than 70,000 distinct CDR3 sequences, about 14% of them seen just once; the ten biggest clones take up more than 15%. This rearrangement joins TRBV27 to TRBJ2-1; perhaps D is TRBD1 or TRBD2 (5 bases each). The clonotype was recovered from a human donor in good health. As DNA, the CDR3 is TGTGCCTCCCAAGAGGGGTACTCCTACAATGAGCAGTTCTTC. It translates to CASQEGYSYNEQFF.